This T cell receptor beta chain is drawn from a study of blood T cells in healthy people across ages. Study-wide results and caveats: Leaving the PBMCs unsorted stopped any conclusive comparison of naive versus antigen-experienced cells.

Primed by a sample-barcoded 5' primer and a J-beta primer mix, a second PCR proceeded for about 6 to 11 cycles. TCRdb re-called the 5' RACE reads through MiXCR, storing one row per CDR3 protein. Among around 1,000,000 distinct CDR3 sequences, approximately 25% were seen once, and the ten largest hold approximately 0.7%. On this clonotype itself: Its antigen is undetermined.

CDR3 size: 14 residues. Germline V CDR1 and CDR2: DFQATT, SNEGSKA (reference sequence). Trimming pared 3 bases from V and 0 bases from J, leaving 6 bases between. Healthy Caucasian individuals from Russia aged about 6 to 95 were enrolled as donors. These records were also assigned to another study, of T cells of mothers and their children. Per that study: Per child, about 2.8 million TCR beta CDR3 reads were obtained, against over 10 million per mother. Slightly higher, non-significant overlap characterized related mother-child pairs relative to unrelated pairs.

The sample was blood. The chain combines TRBV20-1 with TRBJ1-6; no reliable D call. The origin of this receptor is a girl aged 2 to 9 in good health. The CDR3, as DNA: TGCAGTGCTAGTGCGGGCTCCTATAATTCACCCCTCCACTTT. Translation gives CSASAGSYNSPLHF.